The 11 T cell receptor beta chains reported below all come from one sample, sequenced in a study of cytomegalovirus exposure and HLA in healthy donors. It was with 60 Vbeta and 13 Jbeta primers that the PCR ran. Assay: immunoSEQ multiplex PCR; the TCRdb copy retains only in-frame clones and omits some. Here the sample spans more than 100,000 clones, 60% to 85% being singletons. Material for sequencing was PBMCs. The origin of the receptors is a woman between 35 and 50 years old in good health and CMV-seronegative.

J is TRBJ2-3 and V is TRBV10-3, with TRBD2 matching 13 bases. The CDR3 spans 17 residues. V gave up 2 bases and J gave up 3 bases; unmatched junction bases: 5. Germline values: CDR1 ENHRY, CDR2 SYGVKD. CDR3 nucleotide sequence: TGTGCCATCAGTGAGCCGACTAGCGGGGGGCCGACAGATACGCAGTATTTT. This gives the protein CAISEPTSGGPTDTQYF.

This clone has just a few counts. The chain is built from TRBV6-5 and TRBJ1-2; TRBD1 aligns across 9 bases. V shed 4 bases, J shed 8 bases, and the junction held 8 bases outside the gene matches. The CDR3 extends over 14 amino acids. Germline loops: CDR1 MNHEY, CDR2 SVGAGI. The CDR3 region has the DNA TGTGCCAGCAGTTTCACAGGGGGCAGGAGAGGCTACACCTTC. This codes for CASSFTGGRRGYTF.

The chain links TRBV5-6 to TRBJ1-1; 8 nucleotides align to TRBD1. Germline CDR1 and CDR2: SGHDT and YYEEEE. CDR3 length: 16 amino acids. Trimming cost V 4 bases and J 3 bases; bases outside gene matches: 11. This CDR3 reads CASSPYRTGLYTEAFF. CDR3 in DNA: TGTGCCAGCAGCCCCTATAGGACAGGGCTTTACACTGAAGCTTTCTTT.

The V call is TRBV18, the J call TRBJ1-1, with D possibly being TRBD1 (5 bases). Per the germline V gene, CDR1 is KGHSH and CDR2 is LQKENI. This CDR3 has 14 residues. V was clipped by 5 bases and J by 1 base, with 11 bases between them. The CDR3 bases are TGTGCCAGCTCAGCTGACAGATGGAACACTGAAGCTTTCTTT. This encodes CASSADRWNTEAFF.

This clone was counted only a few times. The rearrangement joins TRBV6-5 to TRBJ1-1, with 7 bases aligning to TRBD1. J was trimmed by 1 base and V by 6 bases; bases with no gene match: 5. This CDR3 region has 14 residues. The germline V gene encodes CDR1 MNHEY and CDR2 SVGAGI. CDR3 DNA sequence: TGTGCCAGCAGGTTACAGGGGAAGAACACTGAAGCTTTCTTT. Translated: CASRLQGKNTEAFF.

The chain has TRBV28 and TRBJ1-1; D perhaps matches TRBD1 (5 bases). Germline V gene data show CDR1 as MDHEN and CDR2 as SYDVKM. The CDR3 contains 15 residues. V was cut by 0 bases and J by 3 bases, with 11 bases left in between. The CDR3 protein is CASSLWGRADTEAFF. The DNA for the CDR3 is TGTGCCAGCAGTTTATGGGGCAGGGCGGACACTGAAGCTTTCTTT.

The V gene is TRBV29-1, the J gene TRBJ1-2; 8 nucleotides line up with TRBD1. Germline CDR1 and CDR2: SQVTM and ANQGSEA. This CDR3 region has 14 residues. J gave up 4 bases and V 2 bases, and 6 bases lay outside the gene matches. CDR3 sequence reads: CSVEIRGRSYGYTF. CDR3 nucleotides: TGCAGCGTTGAAATCAGGGGGCGCAGCTATGGCTACACCTTC.

CDR3 amino acids: CASSPPGQYMNTEAFF. In nucleotides, the CDR3 is TGTGCCAGCAGTCCTCCGGGACAGTACATGAACACTGAAGCTTTCTTT. This chain joins TRBV25-1 and TRBJ1-1; TRBD1 matches 7 bases. From germline, CDR1 is MGHDK and CDR2 SYGVNS. The trim removed 5 bases at V and 0 bases at J, leaving 9 bases unmatched. CDR3 length: 16 amino acids.

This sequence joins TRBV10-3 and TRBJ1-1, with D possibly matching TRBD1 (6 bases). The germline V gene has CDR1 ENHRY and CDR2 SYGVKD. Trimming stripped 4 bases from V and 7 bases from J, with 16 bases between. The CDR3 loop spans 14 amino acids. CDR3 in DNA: TGTGCCATCAGTGGGGCTCAAAGGGGGAGTGAAGCTTTCTTT. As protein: CAISGAQRGSEAFF.

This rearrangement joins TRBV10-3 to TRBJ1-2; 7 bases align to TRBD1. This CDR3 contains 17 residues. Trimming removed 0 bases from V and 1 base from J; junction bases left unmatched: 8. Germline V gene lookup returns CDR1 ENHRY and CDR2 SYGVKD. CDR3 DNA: TGTGCCATCAGTGAGTCCGGGACAGCTTCCCTTAACTATGGCTACACCTTC. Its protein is CAISESGTASLNYGYTF.

The CDR3 here is CASRSIRTGGTYEQYF. The CDR3 region has the DNA TGTGCCAGCAGAAGTATACGGACAGGGGGAACCTACGAGCAGTACTTC. The V gene is TRBV2, the J gene TRBJ2-7; 10 bases are shared with TRBD1. CDR3 size: 16 residues. Unmatched junction bases numbered 10, after V lost 6 bases and J lost 2 bases. CDR1 is SNHLY and CDR2 is FYNNEI in the germline V gene.